This TCR beta chain was identified during a study of PD-L1 blockade in urothelial cancer. This table comes from immunoSEQ multiplex PCR, and its TCRdb copy is limited to in-frame clones, with some not included. The repertoire holds 100,000 or so clones, with around 82% as singletons. The CDR3 sequence is 15 residues long. The V gene end was trimmed by 7 bases and the J gene end by 6 bases; junction bases not matched to a gene: 12. Germline CDR1 and CDR2: SGHRS and YFSETQ. The sequences come from PBMCs, collected around atezolizumab (anti-PD-L1) treatment. V and J are TRBV5-1 and TRBJ2-3, with 9 positions matching TRBD2. The receptor was isolated from a man aged 45-65 years with urothelial cancer. The CDR3 coding sequence is TGCGCCAGCTCCCCCCAGGCGGGAGGGAGGGATACGCAGTATTTT. It is translated as CASSPQAGGRDTQYF.